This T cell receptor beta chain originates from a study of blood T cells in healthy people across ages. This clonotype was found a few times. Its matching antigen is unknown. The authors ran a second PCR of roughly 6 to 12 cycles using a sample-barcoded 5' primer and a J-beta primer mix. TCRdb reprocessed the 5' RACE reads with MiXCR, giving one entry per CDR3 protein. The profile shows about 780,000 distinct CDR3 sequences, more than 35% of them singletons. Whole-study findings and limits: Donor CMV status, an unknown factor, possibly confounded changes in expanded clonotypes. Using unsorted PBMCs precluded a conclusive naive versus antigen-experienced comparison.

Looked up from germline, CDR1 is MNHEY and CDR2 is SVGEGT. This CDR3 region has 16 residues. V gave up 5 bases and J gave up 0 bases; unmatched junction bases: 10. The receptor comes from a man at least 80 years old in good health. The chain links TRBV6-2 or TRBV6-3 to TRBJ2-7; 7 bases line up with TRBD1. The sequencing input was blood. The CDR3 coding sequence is TGTGCCAGCAGTCCCGCTGGGGGACAGTACTCCTACGAGCAGTACTTC. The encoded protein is CASSPAGGQYSYEQYF.